These T cell receptor beta chains were read from a single sample in a study of T-cell reconstitution after alpha-beta-depleted transplantation in children. One entry per CDR3 protein, called by TCRdb with MiXCR from the PCR reads. The table lists over 550,000 distinct CDR3 sequences, about 10% of them singletons. This sample comprised PBMCs from the stem cell graft donor, obtained from the stem cell graft. These receptors all come from a human donor who donated a stem cell graft to a child with acute myeloid leukemia. The conserved cysteine and the conserved F or W are not part of the CDR3 here.

j_call | v_call | cdr3_aa
TRBJ2-1 | TRBV3-1 | ASSQDNRAMEQF
TRBJ1-5 | TRBV20-1 | SARSPRGINQPQH
TRBJ2-5 | TRBV14 | ASGPSGRSQETQY
TRBJ2-3 | TRBV24-1 | ATSDPLAGDVSDTQY
TRBJ2-1 | TRBV3-1 | ASSQNTGAYNEQF
TRBJ2-3 | TRBV20-1 | SASGRDGSTQY
TRBJ2-1 | TRBV6-2/TRBV6-3 | ASISGGAGGVNEQF
TRBJ2-2 | TRBV29-1 | SVEGLAGDIGELF
TRBJ1-5 | TRBV21-1 | ASSKEAGGNQPQH
TRBJ1-5 | TRBV20-1 | SAREGTDQPQH
TRBJ2-1 | TRBV28 | ASSTTRLADRYNEQF
TRBJ2-7 | TRBV10-3 | AISESKGGWSSYEQY
TRBJ1-1 | TRBV3-1 | ASSPRSGMGGEAF